This TCR beta chain originates from a study of control samples from healthy donors and cancer patients. This CDR3 is built from 13 residues. V was clipped by 4 bases and J by 6 bases, with 13 bases between them. In germline, CDR1 is KGHSH, CDR2 LQKENI. Method: immunoSEQ multiplex PCR; TCRdb's copy keeps in-frame clones and lacks some. The sample consists of roughly 150,000 clones, 85% to 90% of them appearing once. The V and J genes are TRBV18 and TRBJ2-7, with D perhaps being TRBD1 or TRBD2 (5 bases each). Sequencing was done on a sample of blood. The receptor's source is a man in his late teens or twenties in good health. The DNA of the CDR3 is TGTGCCAGCTCACAAACCGGGGCCTCCGAGCAGTACTTC. Its protein product is CASSQTGASEQYF.